One sample yielded the 5 T cell receptor beta chains listed below, sequenced in a study of identical twins. TCRdb reprocessed the 5' RACE reads with MiXCR, giving one entry per CDR3 protein. The sample consists of some 230,000 distinct CDR3 sequences, under 8.5% of them appearing once. The sample was also reused in another study, on T cells expressing NK-cell markers.

Sequenced: CD8+ T cells sorted from blood. Receptors were obtained from a woman aged 18 to 35 in good health.

In its sample, this clonotype was seen many times. This rearrangement joins TRBV2 to TRBJ2-7; 8 nucleotides align to TRBD2. This CDR3 spans 16 amino acids. Losses at the gene ends were 3 bases for V and 2 bases for J; bases not matched to a gene: 9. Germline V gene sequence: CDR1 SNHLY, CDR2 FYNNEI. CDR3 sequence reads: CASSDAGRAIAYEQYF. The CDR3 region has the DNA TGTGCCAGCAGTGATGCCGGGAGGGCCATTGCCTACGAGCAGTACTTC.

This clonotype was seen repeatedly, ten times or more. The rearrangement links TRBV7-2 to TRBJ2-5; TRBD1 or TRBD2 may be the D gene (6 bases each). The CDR3 runs 15 residues. From germline, CDR1 is SGHTA and CDR2 FQGNSA. V gave up 7 bases and J gave up 0 bases, with 15 bases separating them. This chain's CDR3 is CASKSSGADQETQYF. CDR3 bases: TGTGCCAGCAAAAGTTCGGGGGCGGACCAAGAGACCCAGTACTTC.

This clonotype was seen many times. The genes are TRBV7-9 and TRBJ2-7, with D maybe TRBD2 (6 bases). V lost 5 bases and J 7 bases, leaving 15 bases between the germline ends. This CDR3 is built from 13 residues. CDR1 SEHNR and CDR2 FQNEAQ come from the germline V gene (reference sequence). The CDR3 bases are TGTGCCAGCAGCCCGTGGAGGGGTGGAGAGCAGTACTTC. This gives the protein CASSPWRGGEQYF.

The V and J genes are TRBV3-1 and TRBJ2-1; the D gene could be TRBD1 or TRBD2 (5 bases each). From germline, CDR1 is LGHDT and CDR2 YNNKEL (reference sequence). This CDR3 is 13 amino acids long. V was pared by 5 bases and J by 8 bases, with 13 bases between. The CDR3 DNA is TGTGCCAGCAGCGGGGTGGGGCGGGATGAGCAGTTCTTC. Translating gives CASSGVGRDEQFF.

This clonotype was recorded many times. V and J are TRBV9 and TRBJ1-2; 7 nucleotides agree with TRBD1. The V and J ends lost 4 bases and 8 bases, in that order; junction bases with no gene match: 11. The CDR3 is 14 residues long. From germline, CDR1 is SGDLS and CDR2 YYNGEE. CDR3 loop: CASSLNRGSWGYTF. CDR3 in DNA: TGTGCCAGCAGCCTCAACAGGGGATCCTGGGGCTACACCTTC.